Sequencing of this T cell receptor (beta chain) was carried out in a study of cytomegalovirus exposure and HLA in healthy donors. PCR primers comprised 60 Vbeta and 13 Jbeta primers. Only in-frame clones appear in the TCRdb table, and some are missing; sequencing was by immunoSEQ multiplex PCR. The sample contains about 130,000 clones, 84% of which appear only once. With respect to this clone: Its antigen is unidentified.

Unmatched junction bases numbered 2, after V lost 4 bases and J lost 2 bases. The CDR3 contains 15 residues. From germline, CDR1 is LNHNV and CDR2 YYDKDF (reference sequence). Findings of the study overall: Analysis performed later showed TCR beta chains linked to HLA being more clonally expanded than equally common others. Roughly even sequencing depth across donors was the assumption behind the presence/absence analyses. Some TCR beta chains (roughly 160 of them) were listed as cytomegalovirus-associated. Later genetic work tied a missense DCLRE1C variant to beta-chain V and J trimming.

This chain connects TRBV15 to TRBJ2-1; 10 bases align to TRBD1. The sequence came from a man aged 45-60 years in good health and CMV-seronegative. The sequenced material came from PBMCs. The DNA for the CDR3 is TGTGCCACCAGCACTGGACAGGGGGCCTACAATGAGCAGTTCTTC. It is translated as CATSTGQGAYNEQFF.